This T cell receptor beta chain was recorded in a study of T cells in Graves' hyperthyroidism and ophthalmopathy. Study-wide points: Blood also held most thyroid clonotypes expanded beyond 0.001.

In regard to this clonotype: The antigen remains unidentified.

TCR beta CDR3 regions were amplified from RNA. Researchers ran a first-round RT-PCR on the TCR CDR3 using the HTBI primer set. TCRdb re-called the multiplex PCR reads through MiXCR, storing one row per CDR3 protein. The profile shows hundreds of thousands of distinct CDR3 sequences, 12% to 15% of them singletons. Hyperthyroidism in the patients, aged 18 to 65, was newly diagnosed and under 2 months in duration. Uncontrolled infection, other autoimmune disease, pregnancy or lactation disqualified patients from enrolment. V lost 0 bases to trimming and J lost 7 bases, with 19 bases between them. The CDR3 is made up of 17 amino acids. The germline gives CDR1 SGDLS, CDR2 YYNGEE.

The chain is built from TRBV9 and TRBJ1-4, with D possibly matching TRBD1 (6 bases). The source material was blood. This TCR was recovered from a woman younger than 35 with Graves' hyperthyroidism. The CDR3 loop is CASSVEAGAGMIEKLFF. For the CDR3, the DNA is TGTGCCAGCAGCGTAGAGGCAGGGGCAGGGATGATTGAAAAACTGTTTTTT. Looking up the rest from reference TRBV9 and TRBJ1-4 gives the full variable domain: DSGVTQTPKHLITATGQRVTLRCSPRSGDLSVYWYQQSLDQGLQFLIQYYNGEERAKGNILERFSAQQFPDLHSELNLSSLELGDSALYFCASSVEAGAGMIEKLFFGSGTQLSVL.